The following is a TCR beta chain sequence with its context. What it binds is not known. The junction departs from the called germline gene at one end, perhaps through a read error. The sample belongs to a study of tumor-infiltrating lymphocytes in glioblastoma multiforme. Multiple V-beta primers and a C-beta primer amplified TCRB from RNA. TCRdb independently ran MiXCR on the multiplex PCR reads; one entry per CDR3 protein. The sample consists of nearly 20,000 distinct CDR3 sequences, about two thirds of them appearing once. In germline, CDR1 is SGHAT, CDR2 FQNNGV. CDR3 size: 13 residues. Whole-study findings and limits: Detected clone frequencies may not reflect cell counts, being RNA-based.

Sequenced material: peripheral blood. V gene TRBV11-2 combines with J gene TRBJ2-7; D is ambiguous. The receptor comes from a male donor with glioblastoma. The CDR3 sequence is CASSLRVISEEYF. The CDR3 DNA follows: TGTGCCAGCAGCTTAAGGGTTATCTCCGAGGAGTACTTC.